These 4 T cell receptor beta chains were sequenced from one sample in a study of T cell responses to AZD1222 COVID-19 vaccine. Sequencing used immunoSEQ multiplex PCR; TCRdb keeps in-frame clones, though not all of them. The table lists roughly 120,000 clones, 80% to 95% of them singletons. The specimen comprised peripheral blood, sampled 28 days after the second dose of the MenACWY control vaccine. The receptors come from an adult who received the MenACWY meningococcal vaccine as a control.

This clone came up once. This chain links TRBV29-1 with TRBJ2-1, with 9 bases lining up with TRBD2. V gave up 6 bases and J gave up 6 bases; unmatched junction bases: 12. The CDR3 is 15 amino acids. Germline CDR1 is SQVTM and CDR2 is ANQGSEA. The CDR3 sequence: CSVHLGGTSSNEQFF. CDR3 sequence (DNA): TGCAGCGTCCACCTTGGGGGGACTAGCTCCAATGAGCAGTTCTTC.

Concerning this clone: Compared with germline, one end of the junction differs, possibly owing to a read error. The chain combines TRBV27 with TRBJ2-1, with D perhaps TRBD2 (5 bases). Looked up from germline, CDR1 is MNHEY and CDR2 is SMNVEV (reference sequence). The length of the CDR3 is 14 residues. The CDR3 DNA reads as TGTGCCAGCGGTTTAGAGGGCCCCTACAATGAGCAGTTCTTC. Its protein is CASGLEGPYNEQFF.

CDR3 coding DNA: TGTGCCAGCAGCCGAGGGACTAGCTGGAATGAGCAGTTCTTC. As protein: CASSRGTSWNEQFF. The rearrangement links TRBV7-9 to TRBJ2-1; 9 bases align to TRBD2. This CDR3 is built from 14 residues. In germline, CDR1 is SEHNR, CDR2 FQNEAQ (reference sequence). The junction had 6 bases not matched to a gene; V was cut back by 5 bases and J by 7 bases.

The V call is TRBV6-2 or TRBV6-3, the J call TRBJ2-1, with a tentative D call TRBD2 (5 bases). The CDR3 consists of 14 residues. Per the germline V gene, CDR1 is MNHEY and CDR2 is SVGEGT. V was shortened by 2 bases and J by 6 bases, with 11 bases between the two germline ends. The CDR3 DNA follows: TGTGCCAGCAGTTACCTTGCCGAGGGCAATGAGCAGTTCTTC. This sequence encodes CASSYLAEGNEQFF.